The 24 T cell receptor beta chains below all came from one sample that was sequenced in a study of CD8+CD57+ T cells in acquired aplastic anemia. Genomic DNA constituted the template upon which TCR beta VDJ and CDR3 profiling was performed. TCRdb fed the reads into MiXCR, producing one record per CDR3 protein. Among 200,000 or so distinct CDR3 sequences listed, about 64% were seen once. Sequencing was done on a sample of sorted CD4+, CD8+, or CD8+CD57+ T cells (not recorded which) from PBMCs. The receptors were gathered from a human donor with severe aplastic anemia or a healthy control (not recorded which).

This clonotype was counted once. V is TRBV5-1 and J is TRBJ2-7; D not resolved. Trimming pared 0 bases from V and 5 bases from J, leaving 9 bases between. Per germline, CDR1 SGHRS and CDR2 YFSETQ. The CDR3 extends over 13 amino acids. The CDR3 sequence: CASSLGPRHEQYF. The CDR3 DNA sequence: TGCGCCAGCAGCTTGGGACCAAGGCACGAGCAGTACTTC.

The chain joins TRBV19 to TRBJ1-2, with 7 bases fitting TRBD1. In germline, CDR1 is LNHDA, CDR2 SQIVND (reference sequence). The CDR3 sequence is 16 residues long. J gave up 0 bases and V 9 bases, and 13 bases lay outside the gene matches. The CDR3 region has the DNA TGTGCCAGCTCCGCGATCGGACAGGCTACTAACTATGGCTACACCTTC. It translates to CASSAIGQATNYGYTF.

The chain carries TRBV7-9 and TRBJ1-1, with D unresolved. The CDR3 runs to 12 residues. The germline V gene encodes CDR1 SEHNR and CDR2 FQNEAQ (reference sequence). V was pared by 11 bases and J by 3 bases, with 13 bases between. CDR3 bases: TGTGCCGGGGAGCAGCTTCACACTGAAGCTTTCTTT. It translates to CAGEQLHTEAFF.

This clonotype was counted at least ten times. CDR3 DNA sequence: TGTGCCAGCAGTTTGACAGAGTTCAATGAGCAGTTCTTC. Its translation: CASSLTEFNEQFF. The chain links TRBV28 to TRBJ2-1, with a weak D call TRBD1 (5 bases). This CDR3 is built from 13 residues. The germline V gene encodes CDR1 MDHEN and CDR2 SYDVKM. V was shortened by 3 bases and J by 6 bases, with 9 bases between the two germline ends.

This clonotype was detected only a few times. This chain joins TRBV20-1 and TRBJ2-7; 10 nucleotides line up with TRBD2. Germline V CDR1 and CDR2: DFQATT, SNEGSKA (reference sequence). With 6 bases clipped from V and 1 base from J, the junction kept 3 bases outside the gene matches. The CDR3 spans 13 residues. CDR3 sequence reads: CSALLAGSYEQYF. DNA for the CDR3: TGCAGTGCCCTACTAGCGGGGTCCTACGAGCAGTACTTC.

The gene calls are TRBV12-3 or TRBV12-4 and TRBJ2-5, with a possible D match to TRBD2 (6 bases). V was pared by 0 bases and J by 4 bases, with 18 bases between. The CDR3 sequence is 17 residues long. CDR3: CASSLALVGGTGETQYF. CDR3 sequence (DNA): TGTGCCAGCAGTTTAGCGCTGGTGGGGGGAACGGGAGAGACCCAGTACTTC.

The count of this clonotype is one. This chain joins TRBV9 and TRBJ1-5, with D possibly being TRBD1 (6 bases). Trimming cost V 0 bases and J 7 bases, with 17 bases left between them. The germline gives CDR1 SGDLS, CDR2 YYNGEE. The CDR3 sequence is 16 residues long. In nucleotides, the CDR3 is TGTGCCAGCAGCGTAGATGCCGGGGGGCGAGGCCAGCCCCAGCATTTT. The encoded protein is CASSVDAGGRGQPQHF.

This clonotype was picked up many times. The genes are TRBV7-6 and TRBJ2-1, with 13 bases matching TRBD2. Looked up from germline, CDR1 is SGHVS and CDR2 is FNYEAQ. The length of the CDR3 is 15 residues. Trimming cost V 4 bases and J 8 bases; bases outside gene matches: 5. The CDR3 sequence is CASSSLAGGHHEQFF. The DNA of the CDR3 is TGTGCCAGCAGCTCACTAGCGGGGGGGCATCATGAGCAGTTCTTC.

The CDR3 coding sequence is TGTGCCAGGGTGGGGACAGGGGGCAACTATGGCTACACCTTC. Translated: CARVGTGGNYGYTF. The chain uses TRBV2 and TRBJ1-2; 12 positions agree with TRBD1. Germline loops: CDR1 SNHLY, CDR2 FYNNEI. The trim removed 9 bases at V and 2 bases at J, leaving 4 bases unmatched. The CDR3 extends over 14 amino acids. Drawing the rest from reference TRBV2 and TRBJ1-2, the complete variable domain is EPEVTQTPSHQVTQMGQEVILRCVPISNHLYFYWYRQILGQKVEFLVSFYNNEISEKSEIFDDQFSVERPDGSNFTLKIRSTKLEDSAMYFCARVGTGGNYGYTFGSGTRLTVV.

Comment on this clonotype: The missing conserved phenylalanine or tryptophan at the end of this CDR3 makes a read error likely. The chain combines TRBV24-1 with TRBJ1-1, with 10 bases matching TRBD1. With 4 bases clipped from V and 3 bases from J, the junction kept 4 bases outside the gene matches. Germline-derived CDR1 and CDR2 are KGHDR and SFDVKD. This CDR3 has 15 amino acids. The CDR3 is CATSDPGTGDTEAFL. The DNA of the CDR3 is TGTGCCACCAGTGACCCCGGGACAGGGGACACTGAAGCTTTCTTA.

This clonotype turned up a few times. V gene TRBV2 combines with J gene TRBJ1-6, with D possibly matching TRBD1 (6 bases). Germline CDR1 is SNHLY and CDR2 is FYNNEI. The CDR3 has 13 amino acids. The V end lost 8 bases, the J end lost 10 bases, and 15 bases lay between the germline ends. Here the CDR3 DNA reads TGTGCCAGCCGATCCAACAGGGAATCACCCCTCCACTTT. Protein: CASRSNRESPLHF.

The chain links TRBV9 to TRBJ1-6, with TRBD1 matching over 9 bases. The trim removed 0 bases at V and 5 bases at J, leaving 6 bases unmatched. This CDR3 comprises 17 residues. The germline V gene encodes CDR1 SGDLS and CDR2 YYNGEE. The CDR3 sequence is CASSVELGDRDNSPLHF. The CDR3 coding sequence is TGTGCCAGCAGCGTAGAGTTGGGGGACAGGGATAATTCACCCCTCCACTTT. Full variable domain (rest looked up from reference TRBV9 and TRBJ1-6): DSGVTQTPKHLITATGQRVTLRCSPRSGDLSVYWYQQSLDQGLQFLIQYYNGEERAKGNILERFSAQQFPDLHSELNLSSLELGDSALYFCASSVELGDRDNSPLHFGNGTRLTVT.

CDR3 sequence: CSARDGRRQVRGSEQFF. CDR3 in DNA: TGCAGTGCTAGAGATGGCAGGCGGCAGGTGCGGGGAAGTGAGCAGTTCTTC. This rearrangement joins TRBV20-1 to TRBJ2-1; the D gene is possibly TRBD2 (6 bases). V was trimmed by 0 bases and J by 9 bases, leaving 24 bases between them. The CDR3 is 17 amino acids. Germline V gene sequence: CDR1 DFQATT, CDR2 SNEGSKA (reference sequence).

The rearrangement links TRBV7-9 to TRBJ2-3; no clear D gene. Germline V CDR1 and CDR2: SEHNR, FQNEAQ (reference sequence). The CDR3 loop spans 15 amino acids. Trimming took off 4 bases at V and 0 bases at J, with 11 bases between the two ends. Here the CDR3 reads CASSSQPLSTDTQYF. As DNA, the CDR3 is TGTGCCAGCAGCTCCCAGCCCCTCAGCACAGATACGCAGTATTTT.

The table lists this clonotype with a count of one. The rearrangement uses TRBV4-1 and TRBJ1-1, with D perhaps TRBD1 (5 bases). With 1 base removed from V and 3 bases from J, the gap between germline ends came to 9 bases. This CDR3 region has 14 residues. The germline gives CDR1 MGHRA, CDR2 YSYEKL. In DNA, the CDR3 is TGCGCCAGCAGCCAAGCCAGGGAGGACACTGAAGCTTTCTTT. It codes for CASSQAREDTEAFF.

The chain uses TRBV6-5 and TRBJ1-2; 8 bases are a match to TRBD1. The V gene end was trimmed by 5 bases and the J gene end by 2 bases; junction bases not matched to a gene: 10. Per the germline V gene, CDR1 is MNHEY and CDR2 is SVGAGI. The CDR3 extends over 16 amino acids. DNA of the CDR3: TGTGCCAGCAGTGCGAGTGGACAGGGAACCAACTATGGCTACACCTTC. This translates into CASSASGQGTNYGYTF.

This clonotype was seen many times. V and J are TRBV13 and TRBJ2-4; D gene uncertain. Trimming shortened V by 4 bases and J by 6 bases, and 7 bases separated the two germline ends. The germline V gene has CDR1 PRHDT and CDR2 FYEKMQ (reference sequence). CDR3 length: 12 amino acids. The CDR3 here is CASSSDGNIQYF. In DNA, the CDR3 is TGTGCCAGCAGCTCTGACGGAAACATTCAGTACTTC.

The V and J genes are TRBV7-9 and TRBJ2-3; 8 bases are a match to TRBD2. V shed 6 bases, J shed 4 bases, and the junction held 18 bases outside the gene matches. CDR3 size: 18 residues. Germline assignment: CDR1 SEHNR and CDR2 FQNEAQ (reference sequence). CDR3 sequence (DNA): TGTGCCAGCAGTCCACAGCTGTTGGGGACTAGAGTCTCAGATACGCAGTATTTT. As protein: CASSPQLLGTRVSDTQYF. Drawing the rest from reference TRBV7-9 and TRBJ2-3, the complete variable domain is DTGVSQNPRHKITKRGQNVTFRCDPISEHNRLYWYRQTLGQGPEFLTYFQNEAQLEKSRLLSDRFSAERPKGSFSTLEIQRTEQGDSAMYLCASSPQLLGTRVSDTQYFGPGTRLTVL.

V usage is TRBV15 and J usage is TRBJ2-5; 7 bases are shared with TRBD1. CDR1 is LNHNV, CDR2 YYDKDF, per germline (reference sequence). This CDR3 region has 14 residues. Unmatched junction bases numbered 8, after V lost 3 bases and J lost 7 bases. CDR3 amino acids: CATSSTTGSGTQYF. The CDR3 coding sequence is TGTGCCACCAGCAGCACGACAGGGAGTGGGACCCAGTACTTC.

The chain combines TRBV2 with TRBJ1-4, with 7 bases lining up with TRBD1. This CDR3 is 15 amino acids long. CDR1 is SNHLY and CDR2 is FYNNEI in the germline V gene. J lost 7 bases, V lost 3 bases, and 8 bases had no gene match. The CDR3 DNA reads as TGTGCCAGCAGTGACGACATCCCAGGGGGTGAAAAACTGTTTTTT. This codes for CASSDDIPGGEKLFF. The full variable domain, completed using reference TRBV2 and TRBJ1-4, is EPEVTQTPSHQVTQMGQEVILRCVPISNHLYFYWYRQILGQKVEFLVSFYNNEISEKSEIFDDQFSVERPDGSNFTLKIRSTKLEDSAMYFCASSDDIPGGEKLFFGSGTQLSVL.

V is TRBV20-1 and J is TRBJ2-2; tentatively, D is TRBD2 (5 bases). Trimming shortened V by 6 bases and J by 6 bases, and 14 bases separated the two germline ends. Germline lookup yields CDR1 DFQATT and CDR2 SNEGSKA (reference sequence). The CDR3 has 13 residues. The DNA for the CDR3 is TGCAGTGCCCCTCCCTCGGAGGCCGGGGAGCTGTTTTTT. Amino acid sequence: CSAPPSEAGELFF.

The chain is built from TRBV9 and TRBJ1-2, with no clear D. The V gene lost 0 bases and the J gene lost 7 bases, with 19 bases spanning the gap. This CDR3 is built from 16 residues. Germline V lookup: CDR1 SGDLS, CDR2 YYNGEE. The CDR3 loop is CASSVERAPIVRGYTF. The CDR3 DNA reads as TGTGCCAGCAGCGTAGAAAGGGCCCCGATAGTGCGTGGCTACACCTTC.

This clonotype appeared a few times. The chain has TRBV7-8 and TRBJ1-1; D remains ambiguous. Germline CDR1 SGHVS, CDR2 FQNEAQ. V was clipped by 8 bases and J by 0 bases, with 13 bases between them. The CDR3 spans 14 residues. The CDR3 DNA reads TGTGCCAGCGGACGGGCGTTACTGAACACTGAAGCTTTCTTT. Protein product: CASGRALLNTEAFF.

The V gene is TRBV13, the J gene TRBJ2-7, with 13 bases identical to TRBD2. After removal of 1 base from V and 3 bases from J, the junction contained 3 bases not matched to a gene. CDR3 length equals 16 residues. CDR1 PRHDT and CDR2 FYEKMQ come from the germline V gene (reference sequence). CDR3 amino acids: CASSLATSGGGYEQYF. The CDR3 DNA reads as TGTGCCAGCAGCTTAGCCACTAGCGGGGGGGGCTACGAGCAGTACTTC.